Listed below are T cell receptor beta chains from one sample, sequenced in a study of T cells in Graves' hyperthyroidism and ophthalmopathy. TCRdb analysed the multiplex PCR reads with MiXCR anew, one entry per CDR3 protein. The sample has 500,000 to 650,000 distinct CDR3 sequences; less than 20% are singletons. Material for sequencing was blood. The receptors originated from a man aged 40-49 years with Graves' ophthalmopathy. The conserved cysteine and the conserved F or W are not part of the CDR3 here. D genes are given only for firm matches. For some rows the clone size is stated as once, few or many, or as a class when expanded; others skip it.

D gene	V gene	J gene	clone size	CDR3 protein
.	TRBV5-1	TRBJ2-3	many	ASSSRGNTDTQY
.	TRBV20-1	TRBJ1-2	few	SARILGDGDGYT
TRBD1	TRBV20-1	TRBJ1-1	many	SADSPTGGTEAF
.	TRBV6-1	TRBJ1-1	.	ASTDSNTEAF
TRBD1	TRBV2	TRBJ2-4	many	ASRQTGALAKNIQY
TRBD1	TRBV5-1	TRBJ2-7	many	ASGATGGYEQY
TRBD1	TRBV6-2/TRBV6-3	TRBJ1-1	many	ASRTRGRNTEAF
.	TRBV7-2	TRBJ1-2	.	ASRPQGVSDYGYT
.	TRBV27	TRBJ2-4	.	ASSLYGGAKNIQY
TRBD2	TRBV20-1	TRBJ2-7	many	SATQGLAGGLYEQY
TRBD1	TRBV18	TRBJ2-5	.	ASSRLPGQGQETQY
TRBD1	TRBV20-1	TRBJ2-7	many	SGTGDSYEQY
TRBD1	TRBV20-1	TRBJ1-2	few	SAYGQGEGYT
.	TRBV27	TRBJ1-1	.	ASSLGGEGITEAL
.	TRBV20-1	TRBJ2-1	many	SARLAYNEQF
.	TRBV30	TRBJ1-2	many	AWSSGHNYGYT
.	TRBV18	TRBJ1-2	many	ASSPPATGGYGYT
TRBD2	TRBV18	TRBJ2-1	.	ASSPWTSGTF
TRBD1	TRBV7-2	TRBJ2-1	many	ASSFTGVGNEQF
.	TRBV27	TRBJ2-7	few	ASMGATYEQY
TRBD1	TRBV7-2	TRBJ2-1	many	ASSSTGVGEQF
TRBD2	TRBV9	TRBJ2-5	few	ASSPGLAGVWGETQY
TRBD2	TRBV11-2	TRBJ2-7	.	ASTTGLAGVEQY
.	TRBV12-3/TRBV12-4	TRBJ1-2	few	ASSLPPTGEVYGYT
.	TRBV29-1	TRBJ1-1	few	SAGAMNTEAF
.	TRBV5-4	TRBJ1-2	.	ASSLDSAKRGGYT
.	TRBV28	TRBJ1-2	many	ASSTGTLDPYGYT
TRBD2	TRBV20-1	TRBJ2-5	few	SGALAASSHRTQY
TRBD2	TRBV6-2/TRBV6-3	TRBJ2-1	.	ASSYSGTSVVSYNEQF
.	TRBV28	TRBJ2-5	.	ASSFCIAPETQY
TRBD1	TRBV5-1	TRBJ2-7	few	ASSFRDRGISTYEQY
TRBD1	TRBV7-9	TRBJ2-7	few	ASSLVPGGVVQY
.	TRBV7-9	TRBJ1-1	.	ASSLAGGAGEAF
.	TRBV3-1	TRBJ1-4	few	ASSHNRERFLF
.	TRBV3-1	TRBJ2-1	few	ASSPSFQGTEQF
.	TRBV5-1	TRBJ2-5	.	ASQTGGGQETQY
TRBD2	TRBV4-1	TRBJ2-7	.	ASSQVAGVYEQY
TRBD1	TRBV7-9	TRBJ2-7	many	ASSPPGQGGEQY
TRBD1	TRBV5-1	TRBJ2-5	few	ASSASGTGQETQY
.	TRBV2	TRBJ2-1	.	ASSEDGGSRAGSYNEQF
TRBD2	TRBV29-1	TRBJ2-1	few	SVRRRLAEHNEQF
TRBD1	TRBV12-3/TRBV12-4	TRBJ1-2	many	ASSPTGAGYT
.	TRBV28	TRBJ2-7	many	ASSVYYEQY
TRBD1	TRBV30	TRBJ2-7	.	AWRTGVLPYEQY
.	TRBV7-3	TRBJ2-1	many	ASSSDLYNEQF
TRBD2	TRBV12-3/TRBV12-4	TRBJ2-2	many	ASSWRLRTSGRRTGELF
TRBD2	TRBV27	TRBJ2-1	.	ASSLWGEGRLTNEQF